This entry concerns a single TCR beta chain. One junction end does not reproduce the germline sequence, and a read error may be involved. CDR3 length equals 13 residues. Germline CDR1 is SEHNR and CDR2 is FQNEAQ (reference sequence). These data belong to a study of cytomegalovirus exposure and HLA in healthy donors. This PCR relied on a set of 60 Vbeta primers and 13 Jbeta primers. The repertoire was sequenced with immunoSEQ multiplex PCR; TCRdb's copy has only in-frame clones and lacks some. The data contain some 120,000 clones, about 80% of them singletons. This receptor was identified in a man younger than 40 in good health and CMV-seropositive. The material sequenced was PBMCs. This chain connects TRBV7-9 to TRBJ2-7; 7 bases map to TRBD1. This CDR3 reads CSSSRQGSYEQYF. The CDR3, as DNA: TGTTCCAGCAGCCGACAGGGCTCCTACGAGCAGTACTTC.